The clone carrying this T cell receptor beta chain was counted once. Antigen unknown. The sample is drawn from a study of cytomegalovirus exposure and HLA in healthy donors. The wider study: Researchers previously reported finding 90 million to 130 million unique TCR beta sequences from 170 million or so T cells.

The PCR contained 60 Vbeta and 13 Jbeta primers. TCRdb's copy holds only in-frame clones and misses some; the assay was immunoSEQ multiplex PCR. The sample lists about 200,000 clones, under 85% occurring once. Study-wide results and caveats: According to an earlier analysis, most TCR beta V segments yielded productive rearrangements about 87% or about 30% of the time.

The sequence came from a man in his forties or fifties in good health and CMV-seronegative. Sequencing used PBMCs.

DNA for the CDR3: TGTGCCAGCAGCCGGGGGGTGGGACAGGGCCAAGAGACCCAGTACTTC. Protein: CASSRGVGQGQETQYF. This chain uses TRBV9 with TRBJ2-5; TRBD1 matches at 9 bases. In germline, CDR1 is SGDLS, CDR2 YYNGEE. This CDR3 has 16 residues. Trimming took 4 bases from V and 1 from J; bases not matched to a gene: 8.